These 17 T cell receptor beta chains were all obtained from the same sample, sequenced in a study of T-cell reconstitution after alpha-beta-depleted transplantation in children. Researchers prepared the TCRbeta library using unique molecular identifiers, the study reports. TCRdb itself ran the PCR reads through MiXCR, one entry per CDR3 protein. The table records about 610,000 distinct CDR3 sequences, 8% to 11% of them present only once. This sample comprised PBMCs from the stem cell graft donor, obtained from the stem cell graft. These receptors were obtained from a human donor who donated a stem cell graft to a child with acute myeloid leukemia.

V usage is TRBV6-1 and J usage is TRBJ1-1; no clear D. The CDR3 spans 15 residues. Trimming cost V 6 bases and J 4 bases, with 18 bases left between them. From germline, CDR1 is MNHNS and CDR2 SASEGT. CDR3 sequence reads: CASREPADGGTEAFF. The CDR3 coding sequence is TGTGCCAGCAGGGAACCCGCCGACGGTGGCACTGAAGCTTTCTTT.

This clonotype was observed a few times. CDR3 DNA sequence: TGCAGTGCCCCCCGCGAGCGTTCGCTGTACTTC. It is translated as CSAPRERSLYF. The gene calls are TRBV20-1 and TRBJ2-4; D not certain. Per germline, CDR1 DFQATT and CDR2 SNEGSKA (reference sequence). Trimming shortened V by 6 bases and J by 15 bases, and 18 bases separated the two germline ends. The CDR3 extends over 11 amino acids.

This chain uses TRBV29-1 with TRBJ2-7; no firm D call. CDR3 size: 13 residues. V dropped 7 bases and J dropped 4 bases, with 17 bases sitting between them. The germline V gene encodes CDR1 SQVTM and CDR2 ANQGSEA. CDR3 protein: CSGTADKTYEQYF. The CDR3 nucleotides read TGCAGCGGTACAGCAGATAAGACTTACGAGCAGTACTTC.

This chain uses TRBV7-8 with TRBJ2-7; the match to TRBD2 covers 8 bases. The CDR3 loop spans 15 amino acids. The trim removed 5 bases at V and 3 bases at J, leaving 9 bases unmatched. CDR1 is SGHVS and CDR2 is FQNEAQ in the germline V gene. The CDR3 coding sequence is TGTGCCAGCAGCCCCCAACTAGCGGCATTCTACGAGCAGTACTTC. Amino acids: CASSPQLAAFYEQYF.

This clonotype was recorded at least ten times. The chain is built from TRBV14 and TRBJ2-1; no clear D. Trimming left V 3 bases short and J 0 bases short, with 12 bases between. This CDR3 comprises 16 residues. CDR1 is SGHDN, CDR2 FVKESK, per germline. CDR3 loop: CASSHFRFSSYNEQFF. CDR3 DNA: TGTGCCAGCAGCCATTTTCGGTTCAGCTCCTACAATGAGCAGTTCTTC.

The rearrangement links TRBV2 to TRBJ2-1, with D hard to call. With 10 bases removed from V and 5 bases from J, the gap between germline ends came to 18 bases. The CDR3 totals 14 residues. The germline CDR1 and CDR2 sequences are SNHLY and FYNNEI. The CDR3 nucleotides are TGTGCCACTGATAATCCGGAGAACGACAATGAGCAGTTCTTC. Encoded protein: CATDNPENDNEQFF.

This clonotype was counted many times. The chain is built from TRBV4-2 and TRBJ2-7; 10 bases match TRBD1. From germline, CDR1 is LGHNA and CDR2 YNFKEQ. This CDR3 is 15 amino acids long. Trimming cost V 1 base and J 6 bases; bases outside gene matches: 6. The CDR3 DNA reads TGTGCCAGCAGCCAAGGGACAGGGGGACAAGGCGAGCAGTACTTC. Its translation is CASSQGTGGQGEQYF.

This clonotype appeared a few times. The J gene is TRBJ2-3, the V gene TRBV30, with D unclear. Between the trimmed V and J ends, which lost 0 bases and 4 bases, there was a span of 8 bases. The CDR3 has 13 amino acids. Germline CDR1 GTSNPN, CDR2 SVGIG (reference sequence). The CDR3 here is CAWSVSSADTQYF. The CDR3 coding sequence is TGTGCCTGGAGTGTTTCTAGTGCAGATACGCAGTATTTT.

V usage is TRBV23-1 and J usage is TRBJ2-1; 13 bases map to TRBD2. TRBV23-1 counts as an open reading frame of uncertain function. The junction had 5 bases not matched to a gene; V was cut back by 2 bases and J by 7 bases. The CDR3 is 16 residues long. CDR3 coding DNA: TGCGCCAGCAGTCAAAAGACTAGCGGGAGGAGGAATGAGCAGTTCTTC. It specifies CASSQKTSGRRNEQFF.

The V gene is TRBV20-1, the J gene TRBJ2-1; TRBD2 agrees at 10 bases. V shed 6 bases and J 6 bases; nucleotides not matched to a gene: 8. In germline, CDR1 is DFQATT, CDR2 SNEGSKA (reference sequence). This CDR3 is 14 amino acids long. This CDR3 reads CSAKGASGSNEQFF. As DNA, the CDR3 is TGCAGTGCGAAGGGGGCTAGCGGGAGCAATGAGCAGTTCTTC.

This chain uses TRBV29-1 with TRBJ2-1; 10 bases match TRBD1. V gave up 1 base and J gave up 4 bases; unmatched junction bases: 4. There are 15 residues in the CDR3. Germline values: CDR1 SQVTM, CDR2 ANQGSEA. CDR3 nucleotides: TGCAGCGTTGAAGTAATGGGACAGGGGTACAATGAGCAGTTCTTC. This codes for CSVEVMGQGYNEQFF.

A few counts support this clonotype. CDR3 DNA sequence: TGTGCCATCAGTGAGTCAGCGGGAATGGGCTACACCTTC. Protein sequence: CAISESAGMGYTF. The V and J genes are TRBV10-3 and TRBJ1-2; D gene uncertain. The CDR3 has 13 amino acids. The V and J ends lost 0 bases and 8 bases respectively, with 10 bases between them. Per the germline V gene, CDR1 is ENHRY and CDR2 is SYGVKD.

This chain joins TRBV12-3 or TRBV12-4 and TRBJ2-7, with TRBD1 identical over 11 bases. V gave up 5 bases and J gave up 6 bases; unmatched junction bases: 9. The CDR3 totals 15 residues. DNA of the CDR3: TGTGCCAGCAGTGCGGGGACAGGGGGGGGGTTCGAGCAGTACTTC. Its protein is CASSAGTGGGFEQYF.

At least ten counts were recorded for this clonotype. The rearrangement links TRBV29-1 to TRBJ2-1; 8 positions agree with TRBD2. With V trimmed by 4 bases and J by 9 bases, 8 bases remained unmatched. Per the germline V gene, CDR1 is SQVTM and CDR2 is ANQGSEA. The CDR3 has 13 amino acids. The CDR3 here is CSVAGLAPAEQFF. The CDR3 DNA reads TGCAGCGTTGCCGGACTAGCCCCCGCTGAGCAGTTCTTC.

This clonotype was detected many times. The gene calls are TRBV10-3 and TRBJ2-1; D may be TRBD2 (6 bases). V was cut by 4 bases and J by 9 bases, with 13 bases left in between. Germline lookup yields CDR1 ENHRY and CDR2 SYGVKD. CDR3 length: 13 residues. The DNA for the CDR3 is TGTGCCATCAGTGGTGCTAGCGCATCTGAGCAGTTCTTC. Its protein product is CAISGASASEQFF.

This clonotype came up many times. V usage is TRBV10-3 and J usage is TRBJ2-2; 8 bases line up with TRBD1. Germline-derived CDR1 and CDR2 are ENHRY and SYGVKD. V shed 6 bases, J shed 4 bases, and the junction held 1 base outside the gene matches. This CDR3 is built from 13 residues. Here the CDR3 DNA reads TGTGCCATCAGCGGGACAGGCACCGGGGAGCTGTTTTTT. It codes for CAISGTGTGELFF.

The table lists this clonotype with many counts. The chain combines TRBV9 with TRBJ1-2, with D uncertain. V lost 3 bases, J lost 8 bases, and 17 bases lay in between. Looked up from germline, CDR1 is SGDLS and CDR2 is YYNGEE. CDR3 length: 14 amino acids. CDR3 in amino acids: CASSEDVLLEGYTF. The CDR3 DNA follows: TGTGCCAGCAGCGAAGACGTTCTTCTGGAAGGCTACACCTTC.